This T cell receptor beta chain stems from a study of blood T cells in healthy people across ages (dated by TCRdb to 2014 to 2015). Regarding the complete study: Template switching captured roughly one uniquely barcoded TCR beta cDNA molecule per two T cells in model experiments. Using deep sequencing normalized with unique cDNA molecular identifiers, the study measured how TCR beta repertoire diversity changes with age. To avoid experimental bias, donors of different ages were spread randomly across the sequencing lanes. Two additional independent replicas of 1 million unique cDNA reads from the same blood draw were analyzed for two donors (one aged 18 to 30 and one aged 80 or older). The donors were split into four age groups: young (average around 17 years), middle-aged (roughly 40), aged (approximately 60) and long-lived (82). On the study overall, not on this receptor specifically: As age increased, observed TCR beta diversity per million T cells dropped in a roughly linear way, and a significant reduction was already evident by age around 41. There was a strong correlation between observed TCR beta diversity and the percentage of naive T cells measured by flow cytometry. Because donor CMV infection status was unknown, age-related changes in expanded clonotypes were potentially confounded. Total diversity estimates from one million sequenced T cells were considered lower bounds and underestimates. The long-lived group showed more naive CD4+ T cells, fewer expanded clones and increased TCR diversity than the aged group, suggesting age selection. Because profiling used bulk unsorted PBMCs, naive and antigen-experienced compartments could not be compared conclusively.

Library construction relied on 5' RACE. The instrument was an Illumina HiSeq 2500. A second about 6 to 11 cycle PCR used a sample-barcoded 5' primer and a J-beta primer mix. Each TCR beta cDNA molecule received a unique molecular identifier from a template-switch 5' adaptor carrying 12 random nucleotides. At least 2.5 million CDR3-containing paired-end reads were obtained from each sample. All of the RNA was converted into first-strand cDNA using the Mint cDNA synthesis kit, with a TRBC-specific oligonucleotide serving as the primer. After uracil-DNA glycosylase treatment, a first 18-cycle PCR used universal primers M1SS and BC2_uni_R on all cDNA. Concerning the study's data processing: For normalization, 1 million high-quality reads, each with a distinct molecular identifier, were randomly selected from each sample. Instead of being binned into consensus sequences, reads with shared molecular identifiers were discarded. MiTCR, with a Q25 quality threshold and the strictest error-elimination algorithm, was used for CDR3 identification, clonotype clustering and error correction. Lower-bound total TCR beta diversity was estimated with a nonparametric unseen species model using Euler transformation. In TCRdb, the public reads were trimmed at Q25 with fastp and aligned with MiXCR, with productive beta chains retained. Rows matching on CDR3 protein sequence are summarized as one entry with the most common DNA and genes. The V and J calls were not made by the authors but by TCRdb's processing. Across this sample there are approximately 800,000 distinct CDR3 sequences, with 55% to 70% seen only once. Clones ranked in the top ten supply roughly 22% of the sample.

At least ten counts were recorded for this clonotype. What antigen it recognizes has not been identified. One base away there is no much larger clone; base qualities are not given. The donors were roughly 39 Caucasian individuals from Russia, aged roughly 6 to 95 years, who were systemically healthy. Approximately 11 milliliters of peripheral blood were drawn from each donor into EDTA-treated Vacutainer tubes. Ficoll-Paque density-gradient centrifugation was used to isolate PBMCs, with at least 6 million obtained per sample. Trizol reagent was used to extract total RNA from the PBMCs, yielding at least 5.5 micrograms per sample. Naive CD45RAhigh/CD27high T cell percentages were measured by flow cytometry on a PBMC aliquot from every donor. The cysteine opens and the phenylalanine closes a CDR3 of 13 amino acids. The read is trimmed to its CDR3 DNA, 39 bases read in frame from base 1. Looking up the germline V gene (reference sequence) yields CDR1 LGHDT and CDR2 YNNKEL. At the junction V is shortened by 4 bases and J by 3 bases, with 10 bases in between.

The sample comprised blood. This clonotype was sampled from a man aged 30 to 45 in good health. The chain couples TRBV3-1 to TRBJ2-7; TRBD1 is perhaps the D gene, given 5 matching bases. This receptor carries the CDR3 CASSRDSRYEQYF. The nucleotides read TGTGCCAGCAGCCGCGACAGTCGCTACGAGCAGTACTTC.